Below, 31 T cell receptor beta chains from the same sample are listed, as sequenced in a study of T-cell reconstitution after alpha-beta-depleted transplantation in children. A TCRbeta library incorporating unique molecular identifiers was prepared. TCRdb re-called the PCR reads with MiXCR, one entry per CDR3 protein. In the table there are 300,000 to 400,000 distinct CDR3 sequences, around 15% of which are singletons. The input for sequencing was PBMCs, mostly from graft donor cells, taken 360 days after TCRalphabeta/CD19-depleted stem cell transplant. These receptors came from a male patient between 2 and 15 years old who had a stem cell transplant for acute lymphoblastic leukemia, so the T cells may come from the graft donor.

The chain uses TRBV7-7 and TRBJ2-5; tentative D call: TRBD2 (6 bases). From germline, CDR1 is SSHAT and CDR2 FNYEAQ (reference sequence). This CDR3 region has 12 residues. DNA of the CDR3: TGTGCTAGCGGTAGAATCCAAGAGACCCAGTACTTC. Encoded protein: CASGRIQETQYF.

This clonotype was detected only a few times. The CDR3 DNA reads as TGCAGCGTTGAGCAGGGGAGCTTCGGCTACACCTTC. It codes for CSVEQGSFGYTF. The V and J genes are TRBV29-1 and TRBJ1-2, with D possibly being TRBD1 (6 bases). In germline, CDR1 is SQVTM, CDR2 ANQGSEA. The germline V and J ends were trimmed by 3 bases and 8 bases, with 13 bases remaining between them. The CDR3 runs to 12 residues.

The CDR3 nucleotides read TGTGCCAGCAACCTAAGTGGGGACGCCAACATCATGGTTTGGTTCTTC. Protein: CASNLSGDANIMVWFF. The chain is built from TRBV7-2 and TRBJ2-1; the D call may be TRBD1 or TRBD2 (5 bases each). Germline lookup yields CDR1 SGHTA and CDR2 FQGNSA. Trimming left V 7 bases short and J 15 bases short, with 31 bases between. There are 16 residues in the CDR3.

This clonotype appeared a single time. V usage is TRBV4-3 and J usage is TRBJ2-2; 8 bases are shared with TRBD2. Germline values: CDR1 LGHNA, CDR2 YSLEER. The CDR3 is made up of 20 amino acids. V shed 0 bases, J shed 7 bases, and the junction held 19 bases outside the gene matches. In DNA, the CDR3 is TGCGCCAGCAGCCAAGATCGGCGGGACGGGAGGGCCGGGTACGGCGGGGAGCTGTTTTTT. Translation gives CASSQDRRDGRAGYGGELFF.

The V and J genes are TRBV9 and TRBJ2-6; 7 nucleotides align to TRBD2. V trimming: 7 bases; J trimming: 1 base; junction bases outside the gene matches: 5. The germline V gene encodes CDR1 SGDLS and CDR2 YYNGEE. The CDR3 covers 15 residues. In nucleotides, the CDR3 is TGTGCCAGCTGCCGCGGGGGATCTGGGGCCAACGTCCTGACTTTC. Its translation: CASCRGGSGANVLTF. Complete variable domain (other parts from reference TRBV9 and TRBJ2-6): DSGVTQTPKHLITATGQRVTLRCSPRSGDLSVYWYQQSLDQGLQFLIQYYNGEERAKGNILERFSAQQFPDLHSELNLSSLELGDSALYFCASCRGGSGANVLTFGAGSRLTVL.

This clonotype was recorded at least ten times. This rearrangement joins TRBV4-2 to TRBJ1-3; maybe TRBD1 (6 bases). Germline V gene data show CDR1 as LGHNA and CDR2 as YNFKEQ. Trimming left V 2 bases short and J 6 bases short, with 14 bases between. This CDR3 has 15 amino acids. DNA of the CDR3: TGTGCCAGCAGCCAATCTTACAGGGAAAAAAACACCATATATTTT. Translation: CASSQSYREKNTIYF.

The CDR3 bases are TGTGCCAGTAGCGTTGGGGGTACGACTAGTATCTACGAGCAGTACTTC. This gives the protein CASSVGGTTSIYEQYF. The chain carries TRBV19 and TRBJ2-7; D might be TRBD2 (6 bases). CDR1 is LNHDA and CDR2 is SQIVND in the germline V gene (reference sequence). The ends were cut back, 6 bases at V and 3 bases at J, with 21 bases in the middle. The CDR3 is 16 residues long. The full variable domain, in which reference TRBV19 and TRBJ2-7 provide the parts outside the CDR3, is DGGITQSPKYLFRKEGQNVTLSCEQNLNHDAMYWYRQDPGQGLRLIYYSQIVNDFQKGDIAEGYSVSREKKESFPLTVTSAQKNPTAFYLCASSVGGTTSIYEQYFGPGTRLTVT.

The table lists this clonotype with many counts. V gene TRBV4-1 combines with J gene TRBJ2-3, with 9 bases lining up with TRBD2. Germline V gene sequence: CDR1 MGHRA, CDR2 YSYEKL. Trimming removed 1 base from V and 2 bases from J; junction bases left unmatched: 13. The CDR3 loop spans 19 amino acids. CDR3 amino acids: CASSQGPLIAGADTDTQYF. In nucleotides, the CDR3 is TGCGCCAGCAGCCAAGGCCCACTAATAGCGGGAGCAGACACAGATACGCAGTATTTT.

As DNA, the CDR3 is TGTGCCACCAGTGGCCCGTTCGATGAGCAGTTCTTC. Protein: CATSGPFDEQFF. This sequence joins TRBV24-1 and TRBJ2-1, with no clear D. This CDR3 contains 12 residues. The germline gives CDR1 KGHDR, CDR2 SFDVKD. The V and J ends lost 5 bases and 8 bases respectively, with 9 bases between them.

The J gene is TRBJ2-3, the V gene TRBV5-1, with D perhaps given as TRBD1 or TRBD2 (5 bases each). This CDR3 is 15 amino acids long. The V gene's germline CDR1 is SGHRS and CDR2 YFSETQ. Trimming stripped 4 bases from V and 4 bases from J, with 16 bases between. The CDR3 loop is CASSPGYRGADTQYF. CDR3 in DNA: TGCGCCAGCAGCCCGGGCTACCGAGGGGCAGATACGCAGTATTTT.

The chain employs TRBV7-3 and TRBJ2-1; D is undetermined. The CDR3 covers 13 residues. V was trimmed by 5 bases and J by 9 bases, leaving 14 bases between them. Germline V gene data show CDR1 as SGHTA and CDR2 as FQGTGA. The CDR3 bases are TGTGCCAGCAGCCCCGGGCGTGGGCTTGAGCAGTTCTTC. Its translation is CASSPGRGLEQFF.

This clonotype was seen a handful of times. The CDR3 loop reads CASSGLAGGPYNEQFF. The CDR3 DNA reads as TGTGCCAGCAGTGGTTTGGCGGGAGGACCCTACAATGAGCAGTTCTTC. V is TRBV25-1 and J is TRBJ2-1; 8 bases are a match to TRBD2. The V and J ends lost 4 bases and 2 bases, in that order; junction bases with no gene match: 7. Germline lookup yields CDR1 MGHDK and CDR2 SYGVNS. The CDR3 is 16 residues long.

This clonotype was counted a few times. The chain uses TRBV11-2 and TRBJ2-3; 8 nucleotides match TRBD1. CDR3 length equals 16 residues. CDR1 is SGHAT and CDR2 is FQNNGV in the germline V gene. V lost 5 bases to trimming and J lost 4 bases; unmatched junction nucleotides: 11. CDR3: CASSPQHRGFSDTQYF. The CDR3 region has the DNA TGTGCCAGCAGCCCGCAGCACAGGGGGTTTTCAGATACGCAGTATTTT. The entire variable domain, with the rest obtained from reference TRBV11-2 and TRBJ2-3, is as follows: EAGVAQSPRYKIIEKRQSVAFWCNPISGHATLYWYQQILGQGPKLLIQFQNNGVVDDSQLPKDRFSAERLKGVDSTLKIQPAKLEDSAVYLCASSPQHRGFSDTQYFGPGTRLTVL.

The chain employs TRBV6-5 and TRBJ2-7; 10 bases match TRBD1. The germline V gene encodes CDR1 MNHEY and CDR2 SVGAGI. The CDR3 loop spans 15 amino acids. Trimming removed 2 bases from V and 4 bases from J; junction bases left unmatched: 5. CDR3 region: CASSYPGTGAYEQYF. CDR3 bases: TGTGCCAGCAGTTACCCGGGGACAGGGGCGTACGAGCAGTACTTC.

This clonotype appeared a few times. This rearrangement joins TRBV9 to TRBJ2-5; D uncertain. Trimming took 3 bases from V and 5 from J, leaving 11 bases between them. CDR3 length: 13 residues. The V gene's germline CDR1 is SGDLS and CDR2 YYNGEE. The CDR3 DNA follows: TGTGCCAGCAGCGCACCGGCTGGGGAGACCCAGTACTTC. This translates into CASSAPAGETQYF.

This clonotype was seen more than once but under ten times. The chain is built from TRBV20-1 and TRBJ2-1; the match to TRBD1 covers 7 bases. Per germline, CDR1 DFQATT and CDR2 SNEGSKA (reference sequence). Trimming at V came to 3 bases and at J to 7 bases, leaving 9 bases not matched to a gene. This CDR3 contains 14 residues. The CDR3 DNA is TGCAGTGCTAGGAATCCGGGACAGAGGAATGAGCAGTTCTTC. This sequence encodes CSARNPGQRNEQFF.

The chain employs TRBV4-2 and TRBJ2-3; D possibly corresponds to TRBD2 (6 bases). Per the germline V gene, CDR1 is LGHNA and CDR2 is YNFKEQ. The CDR3 is 16 residues long. V was clipped by 0 bases and J by 1 base, with 11 bases between them. CDR3: CASSQESRRGTDTQYF. Here the CDR3 DNA reads TGTGCCAGCAGCCAAGAGTCCAGGAGGGGCACAGATACGCAGTATTTT.

This clonotype was recorded many times. The chain links TRBV6-5 to TRBJ2-1, with a possible D match to TRBD1 (5 bases). Looked up from germline, CDR1 is MNHEY and CDR2 is SVGAGI. There are 14 residues in the CDR3. V was cut by 2 bases and J by 5 bases, with 10 bases left in between. CDR3 residues: CASSYPDRDNEQFF. The CDR3 region has the DNA TGTGCCAGCAGTTACCCTGACAGAGACAATGAGCAGTTCTTC.

To note about this clonotype: A junction end diverges from the germline sequence, so it may reflect a read error. The genes are TRBV24-1 and TRBJ2-1; 15 bases match TRBD2. Germline V gene sequence: CDR1 KGHDR, CDR2 SFDVKD. The CDR3 is 21 residues long. CDR3 region: CAASDKTGLAGGRYSYNEQFF. Here the CDR3 DNA reads TGTGCCGCCAGTGATAAAACGGGACTAGCGGGAGGAAGGTACTCCTACAATGAGCAGTTCTTC.

The chain couples TRBV10-3 to TRBJ2-7; no clear D. This CDR3 comprises 15 residues. CDR1 is ENHRY, CDR2 SYGVKD, per germline. Trimming removed 3 bases at V and 3 bases at J, with 15 bases between. DNA for the CDR3: TGTGCCATCAGTGAACGGCTATCGGTACGCTACGAGCAGTACTTC. This sequence encodes CAISERLSVRYEQYF.

This clonotype was counted between two and nine times. The chain combines TRBV4-3 with TRBJ2-7; the D gene is possibly TRBD1 (6 bases). This CDR3 comprises 16 residues. V was clipped by 3 bases and J by 2 bases, with 17 bases between them. Looked up from germline, CDR1 is LGHNA and CDR2 is YSLEER. The chain's CDR3 is CASSQSLWDTTYEQYF. In DNA, the CDR3 is TGCGCCAGCAGCCAGAGTTTATGGGACACGACCTACGAGCAGTACTTC.

This clonotype was detected only a few times. The DNA of the CDR3 is TGTGCCAGCAGCTTAGGCCCAAATAACTACGAGCAGTACTTC. It codes for CASSLGPNNYEQYF. This rearrangement joins TRBV7-6 to TRBJ2-7; D is undetermined. Germline-derived CDR1 and CDR2 are SGHVS and FNYEAQ. The CDR3 runs to 14 residues. V shed 1 base and J shed 3 bases, with 10 bases lying between them.

This clonotype has a handful of counts. V and J are TRBV5-5 and TRBJ2-7, with a tentative D call TRBD1 (7 bases). Trimming left V 0 bases short and J 1 base short, with 11 bases between. The CDR3 is 15 amino acids. Germline CDR1 and CDR2: SGHKS and YYEKEE (reference sequence). CDR3 loop: CASSLDRGLSYEQYF. The CDR3 DNA reads TGTGCCAGCAGCTTGGACAGGGGACTGTCCTACGAGCAGTACTTC.

This clonotype was counted a few times. The genes are TRBV11-2 and TRBJ1-5; unclear D gene. CDR1 and CDR2 from the germline V gene are SGHAT and FQNNGV. Trimming took off 3 bases at V and 6 bases at J, with 9 bases between the two ends. The CDR3 sequence is 13 residues long. CDR3 nucleotide sequence: TGTGCCAGCAGCTTCGGACCTCTTCAGCCCCAGCATTTT. It encodes CASSFGPLQPQHF. Looking up the rest from reference TRBV11-2 and TRBJ1-5 gives the full variable domain: EAGVAQSPRYKIIEKRQSVAFWCNPISGHATLYWYQQILGQGPKLLIQFQNNGVVDDSQLPKDRFSAERLKGVDSTLKIQPAKLEDSAVYLCASSFGPLQPQHFGDGTRLSIL.

The genes are TRBV12-3 or TRBV12-4 and TRBJ2-3, with 8 bases that match TRBD1. The CDR3 loop spans 14 amino acids. The trim removed 4 bases at V and 6 bases at J, leaving 6 bases unmatched. The CDR3 DNA reads as TGTGCCAGCAGTTGGACAGGGCAATTGGATACGCAGTATTTT. Its protein is CASSWTGQLDTQYF.

The chain couples TRBV28 to TRBJ2-7; D is unclear. The V end was cut by 1 base, the J end by 7 bases, with 8 bases between. This CDR3 contains 12 residues. Germline values: CDR1 MDHEN, CDR2 SYDVKM. CDR3 bases: TGTGCCAGCAGTTTATCAGTACGGGAGCAGTACTTC. It yields the protein CASSLSVREQYF.

This clonotype has ten or more counts. V and J are TRBV6-5 and TRBJ2-2; TRBD2 aligns across 9 bases. The trim removed 2 bases at V and 8 bases at J, leaving 9 bases unmatched. The CDR3 length is 16 residues. Germline V lookup: CDR1 MNHEY, CDR2 SVGAGI. The CDR3 DNA follows: TGTGCCAGCAGTTACCAGGCTAGCGGGAACTCTGGGGAGCTGTTTTTT. This codes for CASSYQASGNSGELFF.

This clonotype was counted only a few times. This chain uses TRBV7-3 with TRBJ2-5, with 10 bases that match TRBD2. Germline V gives CDR1 SGHTA, CDR2 FQGTGA. Trimming removed 5 bases from V and 4 bases from J; junction bases left unmatched: 7. The CDR3 contains 15 residues. The CDR3 nucleotides read TGTGCCAGCAGCGCCGGACTAGCGGAGGGAGAGACCCAGTACTTC. Protein product: CASSAGLAEGETQYF.

This clonotype was counted between two and nine times. The V and J genes are TRBV12-3 or TRBV12-4 and TRBJ2-2; tentatively, D is TRBD2 (6 bases). V lost 3 bases and J lost 2, with 16 bases in between. The CDR3 runs 17 residues. CDR3 DNA sequence: TGTGCCAGCAGTTTGACCCGAGCGGGCCTTAACACCGGGGAGCTGTTTTTT. It yields the protein CASSLTRAGLNTGELFF.

This chain joins TRBV20-1 and TRBJ2-3, with TRBD2 matching over 13 bases. Germline CDR1 and CDR2: DFQATT and SNEGSKA (reference sequence). Germline trimming cut 4 bases from V and 5 bases from J; bases unmatched to any gene: 9. The CDR3 is made up of 16 amino acids. CDR3 bases: TGCAGTGCTACGAGTCCCGGGACTAGCGGGAAAGATACGCAGTATTTT. Translated: CSATSPGTSGKDTQYF.

This chain connects TRBV12-3 or TRBV12-4 to TRBJ2-7; D gene unclear. Between the trimmed V and J ends, which lost 6 bases and 1 base, there was a span of 13 bases. CDR3 length equals 14 residues. The CDR3 loop is CASSPRRRSYEQYF. The CDR3, as DNA: TGTGCCAGCAGCCCTCGCAGGAGATCCTACGAGCAGTACTTC.